The rows below give T cell receptor beta chains drawn from one sample of a study of blood T cell repertoires in COVID-19. Repertoires were generated with immunoSEQ multiplex PCR, while TCRdb's copy carries only in-frame clones and drops some. Of approximately 250,000 clones listed, 85% to 90% are singletons. Sequencing was performed on PBMCs or T cells enriched from blood (not recorded which). These receptor sequences come from a woman under 40 with acute COVID-19. Both conserved end residues are part of each CDR3. The order of the fields is J gene, D gene, clone size, V gene, CDR3 DNA, CDR3 protein. The D gene is left open where the match is weak. The size field is filled for only some rows; it gives once, few, many or a size class.

>TRBJ2-1|-|-|TRBV2
TGTGCCAGCATGGAGGACTCCTACAATGAGCAGTTCTTC
CASMEDSYNEQFF
>TRBJ1-5|-|few|TRBV2
TGTGCCAGCAGTGAATTGGCAGGCCCGTATAGCAATCAGCCCCAGCATTTT
CASSELAGPYSNQPQHF
>TRBJ2-7|TRBD1|-|TRBV5-1
TGCGCCAGCAGCTTAACAGGGGGCATGGATCGTGAGCAGTACTTC
CASSLTGGMDREQYF
>TRBJ2-2|TRBD2|-|TRBV9
TGTGCCAGCAGCGTAGAGGCTAGCGGGAGGTATAACACCGGGGAGCTGTTTTTT
CASSVEASGRYNTGELFF
>TRBJ1-6|TRBD1|-|TRBV5-4
TGTGCCAGCAGCTTAATCAGGACCGGGACAGCCTTTTCACCCCTCCACTTT
CASSLIRTGTAFSPLHF
>TRBJ2-3|-|-|TRBV7-9
TGTGCCAGCAGCTCCCCCAGGGAGCGGGCCAGCACAGATACGCAGTATTTT
CASSSPRERASTDTQYF
>TRBJ1-5|-|-|TRBV7-9
TGTGCCAGCAGCATCGGGAGCCTCAATCAGCCCCAGCATTTT
CASSIGSLNQPQHF
>TRBJ2-3|TRBD1|-|TRBV18
TGTGCCAGCTCACGGGGGACAGACCTCCTCACAGATACGCAGTATTTT
CASSRGTDLLTDTQYF
>TRBJ2-7|TRBD1|once|TRBV7-2
TGTGCCAGCAGCTTCACCGGGACAGGGTTCTACGAGCAGTACTTC
CASSFTGTGFYEQYF
>TRBJ1-6|TRBD1|-|TRBV28
TGTGCCAGCAGTTTAGGGGACAGGGGGCTTTCACCCCTCCACTTT
CASSLGDRGLSPLHF
>TRBJ1-2|-|few|TRBV19
TGTGCCAGCCATGGACAGCCTTATGGCTACACCTTC
CASHGQPYGYTF
>TRBJ2-1|-|-|TRBV30
TGTGCCTTCCCGGACTCGAGCTCCTACAATGAGCAGTTCTTC
CAFPDSSSYNEQFF
>TRBJ2-3|-|-|TRBV6-1
TGTGCCAGCAGTGACGGGACAGATACGCAGTATTTT
CASSDGTDTQYF
>TRBJ1-2|-|-|TRBV27
TGTGCCAGCAGTCTTCACAGCAACTATGGCTACACCTTC
CASSLHSNYGYTF
>TRBJ2-3|TRBD2|-|TRBV7-2
TGTGCCAGCAGCATTAGCGGGAGTCTAGATACGCAGTATTTT
CASSISGSLDTQYF
>TRBJ1-5|TRBD1|once|TRBV5-4
TGTGCCAGCAGCTTGTGGGGCGGGACAGGCCCTAGGGACAATCAGCCCCAGCATTTT
CASSLWGGTGPRDNQPQHF
>TRBJ2-1|-|-|TRBV7-6
TGTGCCAGCAGCCTTAGCGTTTTGTCCTACAATGAGCAGTTCTTC
CASSLSVLSYNEQFF
>TRBJ1-6|TRBD1|-|TRBV10-1
TGCGCCTCAGCAGTCACAGGGGGCTTCAATAATTCACCCCTCCACTTT
CASAVTGGFNNSPLHF
>TRBJ1-1|TRBD1|once|TRBV27
TGTGCCAGTAAGACAGGGGTCAACACTGAAGCTTTCTTT
CASKTGVNTEAFF
>TRBJ1-2|TRBD1|-|TRBV6-6
TGTGCCAGCAGCCCCGGACAGGGAGGCTATGGCTACACCTTC
CASSPGQGGYGYTF
>TRBJ2-7|TRBD2|-|TRBV29-1
TGCAGCGTTGAAATGGGACTAGGGGTTGGGGAGCAGTACTTC
CSVEMGLGVGEQYF
>TRBJ2-7|TRBD1|-|TRBV27
TGTGCCAGCAGACCAGACAGGGGAAACTACGAGCAGTACTTC
CASRPDRGNYEQYF
>TRBJ2-1|TRBD2|-|TRBV10-3
TGTGCCATCAGTCCGGGACTAGCGAAATACAATGAGCAGTTCTTC
CAISPGLAKYNEQFF
>TRBJ1-1|TRBD1|-|TRBV7-2
TGTGCCAGCAGCTTATTTGGACAGGGTGGGAACACTGAAGCTTTCTTT
CASSLFGQGGNTEAFF
>TRBJ2-1|TRBD2|-|TRBV19
TGTGCCAGTAGTATTGCGGGGGGGTTCTACAATGAGCAGTTCTTC
CASSIAGGFYNEQFF
>TRBJ1-2|-|-|TRBV7-3
TGTGCCAGCAGCTTAACGGGACTCTCAAGGGGCTCCTTC
CASSLTGLSRGSF
>TRBJ1-5|TRBD1|-|TRBV27
TGTGCCAGCAGACCCGGGACAGGGGGCCGACAGCCCCAGCATTTT
CASRPGTGGRQPQHF
>TRBJ1-3|TRBD1|-|TRBV27
TGTGCCAGCAGCCGATCACAGGGGAGTCCTGGAAACACCATATATTTT
CASSRSQGSPGNTIYF
>TRBJ2-5|TRBD2|-|TRBV27
TGTGCCACCTCGGGGGGGGTGATCCAAGAGACCCAGTACTTC
CATSGGVIQETQYF
>TRBJ2-1|-|-|TRBV5-6
TGTGCCAGCAGCTTGGGGGCATATGAGCAGTTCTTC
CASSLGAYEQFF
>TRBJ1-5|-|-|TRBV30
TGTGCCTGGAGCCAGGCGGGGGATCAGCCCCAGCATTTT
CAWSQAGDQPQHF
>TRBJ2-7|-|-|TRBV2
TGTGCCAGCAGTGCGGGGGAATTAGATCCCTACGAGCAGTACTTC
CASSAGELDPYEQYF
>TRBJ1-2|TRBD1|-|TRBV6-5
TGTGCCAGCAGTTACTCGGACAGGGACGGTGGCTACACCTTC
CASSYSDRDGGYTF
>TRBJ2-7|TRBD2|-|TRBV19
TGTGCCAGTAGTATCGGGCCTAGCGGGAGTCCCTACGAGCAGTACTTC
CASSIGPSGSPYEQYF
>TRBJ2-1|-|-|TRBV21-1
TGTGCCAGCGTACCCAGCGGCGGTGGGACCTACAATGAGCAGTTCTTC
CASVPSGGGTYNEQFF
>TRBJ2-2|-|-|TRBV28
TGTGCCAGCAGTTTCCAGGGCGGCGGGGAGCTGTTTTTT
CASSFQGGGELFF
>TRBJ2-7|-|-|TRBV15
TGTGCCACCTCCACCTCTCCGGGGGTATTCGAGCAGTACTTC
CATSTSPGVFEQYF
>TRBJ1-4|TRBD1|-|TRBV5-1
TGCGCCAGCAGCTTACGGGCCGGGACAGGGGAAAATGAAAAACTGTTTTTT
CASSLRAGTGENEKLFF
>TRBJ1-5|-|-|TRBV5-1
TGCGCCAGCAGCGTGACGGGGAGTCAGCCCCAGCATTTT
CASSVTGSQPQHF
>TRBJ2-7|-|-|TRBV28
TGTGCCAGCACCTCTTCAGTGCACGAGCAGTACTTC
CASTSSVHEQYF
>TRBJ1-5|-|-|TRBV6-5
TGTGCCAGCAGCTCCTTAGAGGGCGGCAATCAGCCCCAGCATTTT
CASSSLEGGNQPQHF
>TRBJ2-3|TRBD1|-|TRBV10-3
TGTGCCATCAGTAAGCAGGGGGAACCAACAGATACGCAGTATTTT
CAISKQGEPTDTQYF
>TRBJ1-6|-|-|TRBV7-6
TGTGCCAGCAGCTCACAAGTAAATAATTCACCCCTCCACTTT
CASSSQVNNSPLHF
>TRBJ2-7|-|few|TRBV7-8
TGTGCCAGCAGCCCAAATTACGAGCAGTACTTC
CASSPNYEQYF
>TRBJ2-7|-|few|TRBV10-3
TGTGCCATCATGTCGGAGACTAGGGCCTACGAGCAGTACTTC
CAIMSETRAYEQYF
>TRBJ2-3|-|-|TRBV6-5
TGTGCCAGCAGCCCCTCGAGGGTTAGCACAGATACGCAGTATTTT
CASSPSRVSTDTQYF
>TRBJ2-3|TRBD2|-|TRBV7-3
TGTGCCAGCAGCTGGACTAGCGTGGAGACAGATACGCAGTATTTT
CASSWTSVETDTQYF
>TRBJ2-1|-|-|TRBV14
TGTGCCAGCAGCACGGGACAACACGGTGAGCAGTTCTTC
CASSTGQHGEQFF
>TRBJ1-2|TRBD1|-|TRBV4-1
TGCGCCAGCAGCTCCCTCGGGACAGGGAACGGCTACACCTTC
CASSSLGTGNGYTF
>TRBJ2-3|-|few|TRBV27
TGTGCCAGCAGTACAGGCACAGATACGCAGTATTTT
CASSTGTDTQYF
>TRBJ2-2|TRBD2|-|TRBV18
TGTGCCAGCTCACGACCGGGACTAGCGGGATACACCGGGGAGCTGTTTTTT
CASSRPGLAGYTGELFF